This T cell receptor (beta chain) emerged from a study of T cells in Graves' hyperthyroidism and ophthalmopathy. Turning to the study itself: Peripheral blood was acquired at first diagnosis, ahead of any therapy whatsoever. Findings and limits, study-wide: Most thyroid clonotypes expanded above 0.001 were also detected in blood.

This clonotype was counted at least ten times. Its antigen remains unknown. The investigators amplified TCR beta CDR3 regions from RNA transcripts. First-round RT-PCR of the TCR CDR3 relied on the HTBI primer set. A single record per CDR3 protein comes from TCRdb applying MiXCR to the multiplex PCR reads. Here the sample spans roughly 580,000 distinct CDR3 sequences, over 11% being singletons. Uncontrolled infection, other autoimmune disease, pregnancy or lactation barred patients from enrollment. Cells are PBMCs isolated from around 10 ml of fresh blood. The sequencing sample was made of blood. The TCR comes from a woman in her 30s with Graves' hyperthyroidism that later progressed to Graves' ophthalmopathy.

The CDR3 region has the DNA TGTGCCAGCAGCCAAGTCGGACTAGACAATGAGCAGTTCTTC. It yields the protein CASSQVGLDNEQFF. This chain joins TRBV3-1 and TRBJ2-1; 7 bases are a match to TRBD2. With V trimmed by 1 base and J by 5 bases, 2 bases remained unmatched. Germline V CDR1 and CDR2: LGHDT, YNNKEL (reference sequence). The CDR3 has 14 residues.